Shown below are 6 T cell receptor beta chains from a single sample sequenced in a study of blood T cells in healthy people across ages. A J-beta primer mix and a sample-barcoded 5' primer were used in a second PCR of about 7 to 12 cycles. TCRdb processed the 5' RACE reads anew with MiXCR; each CDR3 protein has one entry. The sample lists 710,000 or so distinct CDR3 sequences; roughly 30% were seen once. The source material was blood. The source is a woman aged 80 or older in good health.

This clonotype was detected many times. The chain couples TRBV6-1 to TRBJ1-5; no clear D gene. With 0 bases removed from V and 4 bases from J, the gap between germline ends came to 7 bases. The CDR3 totals 14 residues. The germline V gene has CDR1 MNHNS and CDR2 SASEGT. The CDR3 DNA reads TGTGCCAGCAGTGAAGCTTGGGAAAATCAGCCCCAGCATTTT. It yields the protein CASSEAWENQPQHF.

This clonotype was counted a few times. This may stem from a read error, because a much larger clone lies one nucleotide away. This chain connects TRBV9 to TRBJ2-5, with 11 bases identical to TRBD2. Per germline, CDR1 SGDLS and CDR2 YYNGEE. After removal of 3 bases from V and 11 bases from J, the junction contained 15 bases not matched to a gene. This CDR3 contains 16 residues. The CDR3 DNA sequence: TGTGCCAGCAGCGGCCGACCTAGCGGGGGGTACGGTGAGCAGTACTTC. It codes for CASSGRPSGGYGEQYF.

There are many counts of this clonotype. V gene TRBV27 combines with J gene TRBJ1-2; D might be TRBD1 (5 bases). Germline values: CDR1 MNHEY, CDR2 SMNVEV (reference sequence). The ends were cut back, 2 bases at V and 9 bases at J, with 19 bases in the middle. The CDR3 runs to 15 residues. The CDR3 sequence: CASSLGGQGLLSYTF. The CDR3 bases are TGTGCCAGCAGTTTAGGCGGGCAGGGCCTCCTCAGCTACACCTTC.

The rearrangement joins TRBV20-1 to TRBJ1-1; no clear D. CDR3 size: 15 residues. V was clipped by 5 bases and J by 1 base, with 17 bases between them. Germline CDR1 is DFQATT and CDR2 is SNEGSKA (reference sequence). This CDR3 reads CSAPRVMGRNTEAFF. The CDR3 region has the DNA TGCAGTGCTCCCCGAGTGATGGGCCGGAACACTGAAGCTTTCTTT.

This clonotype was seen only a few times. The chain couples TRBV29-1 to TRBJ1-2; 9 bases line up with TRBD1. V gave up 5 bases and J gave up 8 bases; unmatched junction bases: 12. The CDR3 runs 14 residues. The germline gives CDR1 SQVTM, CDR2 ANQGSEA. This chain's CDR3 is CSVPGQGKARGYTF. The CDR3 DNA follows: TGCAGCGTTCCTGGACAGGGGAAAGCTAGAGGCTACACCTTC.

Comments on this clonotype: A much larger clone sits a single nucleotide away, making a read error possible. The chain uses TRBV6-6 and TRBJ2-7; D uncertain. The CDR3 has 14 amino acids. Trimming took off 5 bases at V and 2 bases at J, with 13 bases between the two ends. Germline assignment: CDR1 MNHNY and CDR2 SVGAGI (reference sequence). The CDR3 sequence: CASSALGEAYEQYF. CDR3 in DNA: TGTGCCAGCAGTGCTTTGGGTGAAGCCTACGAGCAGTACTTC.